The source of this TCR beta chain is a study of blood T cells in healthy people across ages. Findings and caveats of the study: It was held that diversity estimates obtained from one million T cells represented underestimates.

Collection of 8.5 to 10 milliliters of peripheral blood was performed for each donor. They isolated at least 7 million PBMCs from each sample. In germline, CDR1 is DFQATT, CDR2 SNEGSKA (reference sequence). V trimming: 5 bases; J trimming: 10 bases; junction bases outside the gene matches: 5. The CDR3 length is 11 residues. This clonotype was found a few times. Its antigen is undetermined. With a J-beta primer mix and a sample-barcoded 5' primer, a second PCR ran about 7 to 11 cycles. TCRdb reanalysed the 5' RACE reads using MiXCR and keeps one entry per CDR3 protein. The sample gives over 1,500,000 distinct CDR3 sequences, about 39% of which show up once; under 25% is in the top ten.

Sequenced input: blood. The sequence came from a human donor in good health. J is TRBJ2-1 and V is TRBV20-1, with 7 bases fitting TRBD2. The CDR3 DNA is TGCAGTGCTCCAAGACTAGCAGAGCAGTTCTTC. Translated, it gives CSAPRLAEQFF.